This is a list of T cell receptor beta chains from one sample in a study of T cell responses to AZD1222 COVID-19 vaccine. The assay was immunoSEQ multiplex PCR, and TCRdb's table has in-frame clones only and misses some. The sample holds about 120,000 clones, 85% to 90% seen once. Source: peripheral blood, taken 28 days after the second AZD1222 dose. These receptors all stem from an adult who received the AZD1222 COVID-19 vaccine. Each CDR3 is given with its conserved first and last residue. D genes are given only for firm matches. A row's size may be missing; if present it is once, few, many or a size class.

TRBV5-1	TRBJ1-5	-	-	CASSLAGRHNQPQHF	TGCGCCAGCAGCTTGGCCGGGCGGCATAATCAGCCCCAGCATTTT
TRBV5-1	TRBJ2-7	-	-	CASSPRAGSEQYF	TGCGCCAGCAGCCCGAGGGCAGGGAGCGAGCAGTACTTC
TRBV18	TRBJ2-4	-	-	CASSPPSGGGIQYF	TGTGCCAGCTCACCACCATCCGGGGGCGGCATTCAGTACTTC
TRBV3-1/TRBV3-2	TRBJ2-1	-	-	CASSWSLASNEQFF	TGTGCCAGCAGCTGGAGCCTTGCGAGCAATGAGCAGTTCTTC
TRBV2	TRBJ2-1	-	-	CASTAGTSFYNEQFF	TGTGCCAGCACCGCCGGGACTTCTTTCTACAATGAGCAGTTCTTC
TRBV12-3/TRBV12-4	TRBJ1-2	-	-	CASRSNGPYGYTF	TGTGCCAGCAGGTCCAATGGGCCCTATGGCTACACCTTC
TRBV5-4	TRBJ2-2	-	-	CASRKGGGSPGELFF	TGTGCCAGCAGGAAGGGGGGTGGGTCCCCCGGGGAGCTGTTTTTT
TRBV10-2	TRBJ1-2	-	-	CASSESKRGGYTF	TGCGCCAGCAGTGAGTCGAAGCGGGGGGGCTACACCTTC
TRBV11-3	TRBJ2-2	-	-	CASSSGVTNTGELFF	TGTGCCAGCAGCTCTGGGGTCACGAACACCGGGGAGCTGTTTTTT
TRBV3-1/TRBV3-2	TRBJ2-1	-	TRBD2	CASSVGTSETKLF	TGTGCCAGCAGCGTGGGGACTAGCGAGACGAAGCTCTTC
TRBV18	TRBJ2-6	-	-	CASSVTGFSGANVLTF	TGTGCCAGCTCAGTAACAGGCTTTTCTGGGGCCAACGTCCTGACTTTC
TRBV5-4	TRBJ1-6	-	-	CASSLAQAYNSPLHF	TGTGCCAGCAGCTTGGCGCAAGCCTATAATTCACCCCTCCACTTT
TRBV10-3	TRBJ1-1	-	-	CAISESRSNTEAFF	TGTGCCATCAGTGAGTCGAGGTCGAACACTGAAGCTTTCTTT
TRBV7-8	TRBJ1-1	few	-	CASSLGREGEAFF	TGTGCCAGCAGCCTTGGACGGGAAGGTGAAGCTTTCTTT
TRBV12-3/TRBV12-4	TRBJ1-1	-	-	CASRMTRYTEAFF	TGTGCCAGCAGAATGACAAGGTACACTGAAGCTTTCTTT
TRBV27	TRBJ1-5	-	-	CASSDTDYSNQPQHF	TGTGCCAGCAGCGACACGGACTATAGCAATCAGCCCCAGCATTTT
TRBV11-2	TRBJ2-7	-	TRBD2	CASSFTGTSFDEQYF	TGTGCCAGCAGCTTTACCGGGACTAGTTTTGACGAGCAGTACTTC
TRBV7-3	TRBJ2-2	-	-	CASSSGTPNTGELFF	TGTGCCAGCAGCTCCGGGACACCAAACACCGGGGAGCTGTTTTTT
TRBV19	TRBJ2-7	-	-	CASSISGHTYEQYF	TGTGCCAGTAGTATTTCGGGACACACCTACGAGCAGTACTTC
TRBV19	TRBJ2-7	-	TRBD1	CASSMGDRVYEQYF	TGTGCCAGTAGTATGGGGGACAGGGTATACGAGCAGTACTTC
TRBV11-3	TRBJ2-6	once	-	CASSLDQGYWGATGANVLTF	TGTGCCAGCAGCTTAGATCAGGGGTATTGGGGGGCTACTGGGGCCAACGTCCTGACTTTC
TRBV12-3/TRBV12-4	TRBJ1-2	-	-	CASSFGDILHTF	TGTGCCAGCAGTTTTGGCGACATTTTGCATACCTTC
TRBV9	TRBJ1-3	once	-	CASSVGAGPSGNTIYF	TGTGCCAGCAGCGTAGGGGCAGGGCCCTCTGGAAACACCATATATTTT
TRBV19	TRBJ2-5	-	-	CASGGGQVNQETQYF	TGTGCCAGTGGGGGGGGACAGGTGAACCAAGAGACCCAGTACTTC
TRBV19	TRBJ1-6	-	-	CASSISRLSPLHF	TGTGCCAGTAGTATATCCAGGCTTTCACCCCTCCACTTT
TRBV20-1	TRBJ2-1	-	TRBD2	CSASGAGQYNEQFF	TGCAGTGCTAGTGGAGCGGGGCAATACAATGAGCAGTTCTTC
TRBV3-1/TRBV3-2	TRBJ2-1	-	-	CASSPWGASYNEQFF	TGTGCCAGCAGCCCCTGGGGGGCCTCCTACAATGAGCAGTTCTTC
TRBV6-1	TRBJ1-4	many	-	CASSDGRGGIEKLFF	TGTGCCAGCAGTGACGGGAGAGGGGGTATTGAAAAACTGTTTTTT
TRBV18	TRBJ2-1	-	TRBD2	CASSPVSSGDNEQFF	TGTGCCAGCTCACCAGTTTCTAGCGGGGACAATGAGCAGTTCTTC
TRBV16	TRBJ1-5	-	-	CASSQSSGFGSNQPQHF	TGTGCCAGCAGCCAATCCTCAGGGTTCGGGAGCAATCAGCCCCAGCATTTT
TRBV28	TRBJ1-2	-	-	CASSFGKHYGYTF	TGTGCCAGCAGTTTCGGGAAGCACTATGGCTACACCTTC
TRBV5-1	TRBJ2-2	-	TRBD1	CASSLGDSRSGELFF	TGCGCCAGCAGCTTAGGGGACAGCCGTTCCGGGGAGCTGTTTTTT
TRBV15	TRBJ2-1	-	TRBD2	CATKTLGGSSYNEQFF	TGTGCCACCAAAACTCTCGGCGGGAGCTCCTACAATGAGCAGTTCTTC
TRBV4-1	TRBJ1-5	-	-	CASSQGSQGSNQPQHF	TGCGCCAGCAGCCAAGGTTCCCAGGGATCGAATCAGCCCCAGCATTTT
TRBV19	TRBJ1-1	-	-	CASSIPGVTEAFF	TGTGCCAGTAGTATCCCAGGAGTTACTGAAGCTTTCTTT
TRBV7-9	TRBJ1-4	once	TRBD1	CASSGGLGRGMVGSNEKLFF	TGTGCCAGCAGCGGGGGCCTTGGCAGGGGGATGGTCGGGTCTAATGAAAAACTGTTTTTT
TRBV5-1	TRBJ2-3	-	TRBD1	CASSRTGGITDTQYF	TGCGCCAGCAGCCGGACAGGGGGGATCACAGATACGCAGTATTTT
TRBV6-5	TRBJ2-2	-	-	CASSYAYTGELFF	TGTGCCAGCAGTTACGCCTACACCGGGGAGCTGTTTTTT
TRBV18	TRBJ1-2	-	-	CASFDWAGNDNYGYTF	TGTGCCAGCTTCGATTGGGCAGGGAATGATAACTATGGCTACACCTTC
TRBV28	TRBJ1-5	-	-	CASSGSVGLYQPQHF	TGTGCCAGCAGCGGCAGTGTCGGGCTTTATCAGCCCCAGCATTTT
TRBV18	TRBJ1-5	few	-	CASSPEGHQPQHF	TGTGCCAGCTCACCAGAGGGTCATCAGCCCCAGCATTTT
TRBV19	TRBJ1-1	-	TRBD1	CASSIRPDQGEAFF	TGTGCCAGTAGTATTCGGCCAGACCAGGGGGAGGCTTTCTTT
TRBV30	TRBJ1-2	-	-	CAWSAGNYGYTF	TGTGCCTGGAGTGCGGGGAACTATGGCTACACCTTC
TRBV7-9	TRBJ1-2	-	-	CASSSSGPRKGYTF	TGTGCCAGCAGCTCATCAGGCCCTAGGAAAGGCTACACCTTC
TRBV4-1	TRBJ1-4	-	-	CASSLWTVNEKLFF	TGCGCCAGCAGCCTGTGGACGGTTAATGAAAAACTGTTTTTT
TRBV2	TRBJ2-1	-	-	CASREINEQFF	TGTGCCAGCAGGGAAATTAATGAGCAGTTCTTC